This TCR beta chain was documented in a study of blood T cell repertoires in COVID-19. The wider study: The samples span acute and convalescent COVID-19 from the United States, Italy and Spain.

In regard to this clone: One end of the junction fails to match germline, which may point to a read error.

The method was immunoSEQ multiplex PCR; TCRdb's version includes in-frame clones alone and lacks a portion of them. Among 150,000 to 180,000 clones listed, under 85% were seen once. This CDR3 region has 15 residues. Germline CDR1 reads SSHAT; CDR2 reads FNYEAQ (reference sequence). The chain employs TRBV7-7 and TRBJ1-3; the D gene is possibly TRBD1 (5 bases). The TCR was taken from a man aged 55 to 70 with COVID-19, enrolled during active disease. The sequencing sample was made of peripheral blood. CDR3 in DNA: TGTGCTAGCAGCTTATCGCAGGGTGCAGGAAACACCATATATTTT. Its protein is CASSLSQGAGNTIYF.